The rows below give T cell receptor beta chains drawn from one sample of a study of blood T cell repertoires in COVID-19. TCRdb's table, derived via immunoSEQ multiplex PCR, lists solely in-frame clones and lacks some. The sample yields a few hundred thousand clones, approximately 91% seen once. Sequencing was carried out using peripheral blood. These receptors were obtained from a woman aged 25 to 45 with COVID-19, enrolled during active disease. Each CDR3 is given without its conserved first and last residue. The order of the fields is CDR3 length, clone size, D gene, V gene, CDR3 protein. A D gene is named only where the DNA matches it firmly. A clone size is listed for some rows: how often the clone was seen (once, few, many), or a class if it is expanded.

>14|.|TRBD2|TRBV27
ASSPRGRAYTGELF
>13|.|TRBD1|TRBV5-4
ASSLDRGRTGELF
>12|.|TRBD1|TRBV19
ASADRGFDDEQY
>14|once|TRBD2|TRBV6-2/TRBV6-3
ASSYRGLAGIDTQY
>10|.|.|TRBV5-1
ASSLFPHGQY
>15|once|TRBD2|TRBV4-1
ASSPVSSGRARDTQY
>10|.|TRBD2|TRBV6-5
ASARGPGGQY
>15|.|TRBD1|TRBV4-3
ASSRGTGGEGNSPLH
>12|.|TRBD1|TRBV2
ASSLQGANQPQH
>15|.|.|TRBV7-9
ASSLGQPLLSGNTIY
>15|.|TRBD2|TRBV5-1
ASSSLAGGTGRREQY
>12|.|TRBD1|TRBV9
ASSARQGNYGYT
>11|.|TRBD1|TRBV6-5
ASTGTVGHEQY
>14|.|TRBD1|TRBV6-5
ASSYSSGTVSYEQY
>12|.|TRBD1|TRBV6-5
ASTSGQGYHEQY